Listed below are T cell receptor beta chains from one sample, sequenced in a study of shared T cell receptors in the human thymus. Only in-frame clones appear in the TCRdb table, and some are missing; sequencing was by immunoSEQ multiplex PCR. The sample contains about 710,000 clones, around 87% of which appear only once. These data were also reused for a study on human thymus T cells.

The sample taken for sequencing was thymocytes. The receptors stem from a boy in the first two years of life with a congenital heart defect. CDR3s include the opening cysteine and the closing phenylalanine or tryptophan. A D gene is named only where the DNA matches it firmly. The size entry is marked missing in some rows and otherwise reads once, few, many or a size class.

-	TRBV28	TRBJ1-5	TRBD1	CASSGGPGTGEGQPQHF	TGTGCCAGCAGTGGGGGACCGGGGACAGGGGAGGGACAGCCCCAGCATTTT
-	TRBV6-1	TRBJ2-7	TRBD2	CASSEAGNSGGAGGYEQYF	TGTGCCAGCAGTGAAGCGGGGAATAGCGGGGGGGCCGGAGGGTACGAGCAGTACTTC
-	TRBV5-1	TRBJ1-1	-	CASSTKPGHILGVETEAFF	TGCGCCAGCAGCACAAAACCGGGACATATTCTTGGGGTGGAGACTGAAGCTTTCTTT
-	TRBV19	TRBJ2-1	TRBD1	CASNGTGDPNEQFF	TGTGCCAGTAACGGGACAGGGGACCCCAATGAGCAGTTCTTC
-	TRBV4-3	TRBJ1-2	-	CASSQDPAGSISYTF	TGCGCCAGCAGCCAAGATCCGGCAGGGTCGATTAGCTACACCTTC
-	TRBV7-9	TRBJ1-3	-	CASSPGDRRGNTIYF	TGTGCCAGCAGCCCTGGTGACAGAAGGGGAAACACCATATATTTT
-	TRBV5-1	TRBJ1-3	-	CASRPGLGSNTIYF	TGCGCCTCCAGGCCGGGGTTGGGTTCAAACACCATATATTTT
-	TRBV30	TRBJ1-5	-	CAWSVAGVHSNQPQHF	TGTGCCTGGAGTGTCGCAGGGGTACATAGCAATCAGCCCCAGCATTTT
-	TRBV15	TRBJ2-1	-	CATRTSSNEQFF	TGTGCCACCAGGACTAGTAGCAATGAGCAGTTCTTC
-	TRBV27	TRBJ1-5	TRBD1	CASSYRGRLRWPQHF	TGTGCCAGCAGTTACAGGGGGCGGTTGCGTTGGCCCCAGCATTTT
-	TRBV15	TRBJ2-1	TRBD2	CATSRGQGLAGGPEQFF	TGTGCCACCAGCAGGGGGCAGGGACTAGCGGGGGGCCCTGAGCAGTTCTTC
-	TRBV18	TRBJ2-3	-	CASSPPGGLSTDTQYF	TGTGCCAGCTCACCACCAGGTGGGCTGAGCACAGATACGCAGTATTTT
-	TRBV19	TRBJ2-3	TRBD2	CASSIPLAGYEDTQYF	TGTGCCAGTAGTATCCCTCTAGCGGGGTATGAAGATACGCAGTATTTT
once	TRBV5-3	TRBJ1-6	TRBD1	CARSLVTGRESYNSPLHF	TGTGCCAGAAGCTTGGTGACAGGGAGAGAATCCTATAATTCCCCCCTCCACTTT
-	TRBV15	TRBJ2-1	TRBD2	CATSRDRALAGVFEQFF	TGTGCCACCAGCAGAGATAGGGCTCTAGCGGGAGTATTTGAGCAGTTCTTC
-	TRBV4-2	TRBJ1-1	-	CASSQAQNHEAFF	TGTGCCAGCAGCCAAGCCCAGAACCATGAAGCTTTCTTT
-	TRBV9	TRBJ1-6	TRBD1	CASSASGQAHLNNSPLHF	TGTGCCAGCAGCGCATCGGGACAGGCTCACCTTAATAATTCACCCCTCCACTTT
-	TRBV7-2	TRBJ2-7	TRBD2	CASSKAVRTSGVYEQYF	TGTGCCAGCTCCAAAGCGGTGAGGACTAGCGGGGTTTACGAGCAGTACTTC
-	TRBV29-1	TRBJ2-7	-	CSVRRRNSYEQYF	TGCAGCGTTCGCCGGCGGAACTCCTACGAGCAGTACTTC
-	TRBV9	TRBJ2-1	-	CASSVGWGGGIYNEQFF	TGTGCCAGCAGCGTAGGGTGGGGCGGAGGGATTTACAATGAGCAGTTCTTC
-	TRBV27	TRBJ2-5	-	CASSLSGPPGLGHF	TGTGCCAGCAGTTTATCGGGCCCACCCGGGTTGGGGCACTTC
-	TRBV13	TRBJ1-1	-	CASSGRVEAFF	TGTGCCAGCAGCGGCAGGGTTGAAGCTTTCTTT
few	TRBV19	TRBJ1-5	TRBD1	CASSIRGGNQPQHF	TGTGCCAGTAGTATCAGGGGGGGCAATCAGCCCCAGCATTTT
few	TRBV7-2	TRBJ1-6	-	CASSSPTGNPNSPLHF	TGTGCCAGCAGCTCCCCGACAGGAAACCCTAATTCACCCCTCCACTTT
-	TRBV4-1	TRBJ1-1	-	CASSPSRTENTEAFF	TGCGCCAGCAGCCCCTCCAGGACAGAGAACACTGAAGCTTTCTTT
-	TRBV14	TRBJ2-3	TRBD2	CASSHKPLLAGVTDTQYF	TGTGCCAGCAGCCATAAACCGTTGCTAGCGGGAGTTACAGATACGCAGTATTTT
-	TRBV5-4	TRBJ2-7	TRBD1	CASSLGQGRYEQYF	TGTGCCAGCAGCTTGGGACAGGGGCGATACGAGCAGTACTTC
once	TRBV11-2	TRBJ2-7	TRBD2	CASSLSRAGGLYEQYF	TGTGCCAGCAGCTTATCTCGAGCGGGGGGGCTCTACGAGCAGTACTTC
-	TRBV9	TRBJ2-1	TRBD1	CASSVVVDRGYNEQFF	TGTGCCAGCAGCGTAGTTGTGGACAGGGGTTACAATGAGCAGTTCTTC
-	TRBV4-3	TRBJ2-7	TRBD2	CASSQDAGREGRAEQYF	TGCGCCAGCAGCCAAGACGCAGGGCGGGAGGGCCGAGCCGAGCAGTACTTC
-	TRBV13	TRBJ1-2	TRBD1	CASRPVKGASGYTF	TGTGCCAGCAGGCCCGTTAAGGGGGCGAGCGGCTACACCTTC
-	TRBV4-1	TRBJ1-2	TRBD1	CASSQILGTGLYGYTF	TGCGCCAGCAGCCAAATTTTGGGGACAGGGCTATATGGCTACACCTTC
-	TRBV28	TRBJ2-1	-	CASSIWPPRDNEQFF	TGTGCCAGCAGTATCTGGCCCCCGAGGGACAATGAGCAGTTCTTC
few	TRBV29-1	TRBJ2-5	TRBD2	CSVEEGSGGLSGETQYF	TGCAGCGTTGAAGAGGGTAGCGGGGGCCTAAGTGGGGAGACCCAGTACTTC
-	TRBV28	TRBJ2-7	-	CASKSPGVGGYEQYF	TGTGCCAGCAAATCCCCGGGAGTGGGGGGCTACGAGCAGTACTTC
-	TRBV28	TRBJ1-5	-	CASSSVRPQHF	TGTGCCAGCAGTTCCGTCCGGCCCCAGCATTTT
-	TRBV7-2	TRBJ1-1	-	CASSMLQAFKYTEAFF	TGTGCCAGCAGCATGCTACAGGCGTTTAAGTACACTGAAGCTTTCTTT
-	TRBV12-5	TRBJ1-1	-	CASGLVGGLAGKNTEAFF	TGTGCTAGTGGTTTGGTAGGCGGGTTGGCCGGAAAGAACACTGAAGCTTTCTTT
-	TRBV5-6	TRBJ1-2	TRBD1	CASSRTGGGYGYTF	TGTGCCAGCAGCAGGACAGGGGGGGGCTATGGCTACACCTTC
-	TRBV10-3	TRBJ2-1	TRBD2	CAINPRAGDYNEQFF	TGTGCCATCAACCCCCGAGCGGGAGACTACAATGAGCAGTTCTTC
-	TRBV29-1	TRBJ1-1	TRBD1	CSVGPGQRPTEAFF	TGCAGCGTTGGCCCGGGACAGAGGCCCACTGAAGCTTTCTTT
-	TRBV7-9	TRBJ1-6	-	CASSSPGWSPLHF	TGTGCCAGCAGCTCCCCCGGTTGGTCACCCCTCCACTTT